This record covers a single TCR beta chain. What it binds is unknown. The entry originates in a study of identical twins. Broader study findings: Invariant T cells like MAIT and iNKT could partly confound the zero-insertion analyses. The study found weaker excess twin sharing in beta out-of-frame sequences. The abundant beta clonotypes from cord blood had fewer insertions, and memory repertoires had none of this.

Germline lookup yields CDR1 DFQATT and CDR2 SNEGSKA (reference sequence). The CDR3 spans 17 residues. The V gene end was trimmed by 1 base and the J gene end by 0 bases; junction bases not matched to a gene: 9. One entry per CDR3 protein, called by TCRdb with MiXCR from the 5' RACE reads. The sample holds about 300,000 distinct CDR3 sequences, 12% seen once. Healthy Caucasians were all of the donors. This sample was also put to use in a study of yellow fever vaccine responses in identical twins.

The chain links TRBV20-1 to TRBJ2-1; TRBD1 aligns across 7 bases. Sequenced: CD8+ T cells sorted from blood. The sequence was collected from a woman between 18 and 29 years old in good health. The CDR3, as DNA: TGCAGTGCTAGAGCCTATGAGACAGGGAGCTCCTACAATGAGCAGTTCTTC. Translating it yields CSARAYETGSSYNEQFF.